This TCR beta chain was captured by sequencing in a study of shared clonotypes between healthy human individuals. Study findings and constraints: Larger estimated richness was generally recorded for naive subsets relative to memory subsets. An effect of sequencing depth on clonotype sharing among donors was expected. When compared with the clonotypes that were shared by all four sorted-subset donors, the non-shared clonotypes turned out to have lower generation probabilities. The low donor count limited represented genetic and exposure-history diversity.

Selected positively for CCR7 and CD45RO-negative, naive CD8 cells excluded terminally differentiated effector memory CD45RA+ cells. Libraries were prepared by immunoSEQ multiplex PCR; TCRdb keeps only in-frame clonotypes and omits some of them. The data hold around 2,000,000 clones, with 85% to 95% observed a single time. With regard to this clone: Its specificity is not known.

Input material: naive CD8+ T cells from PBMCs. The receptor was isolated from a young man in good health. Some clones in this sample may be carry-over from other donors' samples.

The CDR3 sequence: CASSLGLRAEAFF. In DNA form, the CDR3 reads TGTGCCAGCAGTTTAGGACTGAGGGCTGAAGCTTTCTTT. The chain carries TRBV27 and TRBJ1-1; D unresolved. This CDR3 contains 13 residues. Per the germline V gene, CDR1 is MNHEY and CDR2 is SMNVEV (reference sequence). The V gene lost 2 bases and the J gene lost 6 bases, with 10 bases spanning the gap.